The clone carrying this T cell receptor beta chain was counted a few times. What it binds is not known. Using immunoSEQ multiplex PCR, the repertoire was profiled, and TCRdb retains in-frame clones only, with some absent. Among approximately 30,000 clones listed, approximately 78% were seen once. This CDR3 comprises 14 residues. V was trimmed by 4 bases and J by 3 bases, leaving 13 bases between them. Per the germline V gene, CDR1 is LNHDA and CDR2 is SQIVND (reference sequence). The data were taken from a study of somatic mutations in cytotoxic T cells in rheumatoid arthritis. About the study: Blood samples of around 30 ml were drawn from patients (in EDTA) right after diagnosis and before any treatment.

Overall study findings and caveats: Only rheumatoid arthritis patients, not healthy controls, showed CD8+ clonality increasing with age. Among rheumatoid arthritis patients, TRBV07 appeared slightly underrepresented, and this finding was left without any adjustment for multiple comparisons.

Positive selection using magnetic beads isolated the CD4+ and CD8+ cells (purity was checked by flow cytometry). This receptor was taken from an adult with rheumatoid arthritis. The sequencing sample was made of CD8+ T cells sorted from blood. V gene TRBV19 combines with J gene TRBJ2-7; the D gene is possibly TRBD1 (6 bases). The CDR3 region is CASSNPGQSYEQYF. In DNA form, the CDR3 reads TGTGCCAGTAGTAATCCGGGACAAAGCTACGAGCAGTACTTC.